These 9 T cell receptor beta chains were sequenced from one sample in a study of T cells in Graves' hyperthyroidism and ophthalmopathy. Amplification of TCR beta CDR3 regions used RNA as the template. Researchers ran a first-round RT-PCR on the TCR CDR3 using the HTBI primer set. MiXCR, run by TCRdb on the multiplex PCR reads, gives a single entry per CDR3 protein. Among about 700,000 distinct CDR3 sequences, approximately 14% were seen once, and the ten largest hold roughly 10%. The sequenced sample consisted of blood. These receptors all stem from a woman between 18 and 29 years old with Graves' hyperthyroidism.

This clonotype occurred many times. The junction departs from germline at one end; a sequencing error may be responsible. The V gene is TRBV30, the J gene TRBJ1-1; D is ambiguous. Germline CDR1 and CDR2: GTSNPN and SVGIG (reference sequence). The CDR3 extends over 12 amino acids. The CDR3 DNA reads as TGTGCCAGGAGTGCGGGGAACACTGAAGCTTTCTTT. Encoded protein: CARSAGNTEAFF.

Ten or more counts support this clonotype. V is TRBV11-2 and J is TRBJ2-1; 11 bases match TRBD2. There are 16 residues in the CDR3. The germline V gene has CDR1 SGHAT and CDR2 FQNNGV. J was trimmed by 6 bases and V by 1 base; bases with no gene match: 5. The CDR3 region is CASSLGLAGLGNEQFF. CDR3 coding DNA: TGTGCCAGCAGCTTAGGACTAGCGGGACTGGGCAATGAGCAGTTCTTC.

This clonotype came up many times. This CDR3 reads CASSLPGGEKLFF. DNA of the CDR3: TGTGCCAGCAGCTTGCCAGGGGGCGAAAAACTGTTTTTT. The genes are TRBV5-6 and TRBJ1-4; TRBD1 aligns across 8 bases. The length of the CDR3 is 13 residues. Looked up from germline, CDR1 is SGHDT and CDR2 is YYEEEE. Trimming at V came to 1 base and at J to 8 bases, leaving 1 base not matched to a gene.

The rearrangement joins TRBV12-3 or TRBV12-4 to TRBJ2-3; unclear D gene. This CDR3 is built from 16 residues. V lost 5 bases and J lost 2, with 17 bases in between. The CDR3 DNA sequence: TGTGCCAGCAGTACCCTCCTATCCGTTTACACAGATACGCAGTATTTT. Translated, it gives CASSTLLSVYTDTQYF.

There are many counts of this clonotype. The V gene is TRBV28, the J gene TRBJ1-4; the D is unclear. V lost 2 bases and J 7 bases, leaving 5 bases between the germline ends. The germline V gene encodes CDR1 MDHEN and CDR2 SYDVKM. There are 12 residues in the CDR3. Here the CDR3 reads CASSLRPEKLFF. DNA for the CDR3: TGTGCCAGCAGTTTAAGACCTGAAAAACTGTTTTTT.

This clonotype was recorded at least ten times. V gene TRBV2 combines with J gene TRBJ2-7; a possible D gene is TRBD2 (5 bases). The CDR3 loop spans 13 amino acids. Germline V gene lookup returns CDR1 SNHLY and CDR2 FYNNEI. V was trimmed by 9 bases and J by 4 bases, leaving 16 bases between them. CDR3 DNA: TGTGCCAGTTACTCGGACTCTCTATACGAGCAGTACTTC. It codes for CASYSDSLYEQYF.

This clonotype occurred a few times. This chain uses TRBV3-2 with TRBJ2-7; the table gives TRBD2 as D, unverified against the DNA. TRBV3-2 is classified as a pseudogene. CDR3 length: 15 amino acids. DNA of the CDR3: TGTGCCAGCAGCCAAGATCCCAGGAGGGGAGAGTTGCAGTACTTC. The encoded protein is CASSQDPRRGELQYF.

This clonotype was counted many times. The chain links TRBV7-8 to TRBJ2-3, with D maybe TRBD2 (6 bases). CDR1 is SGHVS, CDR2 FQNEAQ, per germline. V was clipped by 6 bases and J by 0 bases, with 22 bases between them. The CDR3 sequence is 18 residues long. CDR3 in DNA: TGTGCCAGCAGTTTGACGGCAACTAGCATCCGGAGCACAGATACGCAGTATTTT. Protein sequence: CASSLTATSIRSTDTQYF.

This clonotype was picked up a small number of times. This chain uses TRBV12-3 or TRBV12-4 with TRBJ1-2, with a possible D match to TRBD1 (6 bases). V was shortened by 0 bases and J by 5 bases, with 10 bases between the two germline ends. The CDR3 runs 14 residues. The CDR3 region has the DNA TGTGCCAGCAGTTTAGCGGGGGCAGGGTATGGCTACACCTTC. This gives the protein CASSLAGAGYGYTF.